This record looks at one TCR beta chain sequence and its context. Germline V lookup: CDR1 SGHNT, CDR2 YYREEE (reference sequence). V lost 4 bases and J 1 base, leaving 11 bases between the germline ends. The length of the CDR3 is 14 residues. The sample originates from a study of blood T cell repertoires in COVID-19. Clones were sequenced by immunoSEQ multiplex PCR, and TCRdb holds only the in-frame ones, with some missing. The data show about 350,000 clones, with roughly 87% seen just once and approximately 1% held by the top ten. V usage is TRBV5-4 and J usage is TRBJ2-5, with a tentative D call TRBD2 (5 bases). Material: PBMCs or T cells enriched from blood (not recorded which). This clonotype was obtained from a woman aged 30 to 39 who had recovered from COVID-19. The CDR3 spells CASSPDLLQETQYF. CDR3 coding DNA: TGTGCCAGCAGCCCGGACTTACTCCAAGAGACCCAGTACTTC. The variable domain in full, with the rest retrieved from reference TRBV5-4 and TRBJ2-5, is ETGVTQSPTHLIKTRGQQVTLRCSSQSGHNTVSWYQQALGQGPQFIFQYYREEENGRGNFPPRFSGLQFPNYSSELNVNALELDDSALYLCASSPDLLQETQYFGPGTRLLVL.